This passage covers 18 T cell receptor beta chains from one sample sequenced in a study of blood T cells in healthy people across ages. With a J-beta primer mix and a sample-barcoded 5' primer, a second PCR ran about 7 to 11 cycles. TCRdb analysed the 5' RACE reads with MiXCR anew, one entry per CDR3 protein. In the table there are 550,000 to 700,000 distinct CDR3 sequences, approximately 25% of which are singletons. Sample: blood. These receptors all come from a woman in her seventies in good health.

The chain joins TRBV29-1 to TRBJ2-1; D is perhaps TRBD1 (6 bases). Between the trimmed V and J ends, which lost 3 bases and 9 bases, there was a span of 24 bases. CDR3 length equals 16 residues. The V gene's germline CDR1 is SQVTM and CDR2 ANQGSEA. The CDR3 sequence is CSVDGYPGAYGREQFF. The CDR3 DNA sequence: TGCAGCGTTGATGGATACCCAGGGGCCTACGGGCGTGAGCAGTTCTTC.

The chain uses TRBV7-3 and TRBJ2-5; D not certain. Trimming took off 3 bases at V and 2 bases at J, with 7 bases between the two ends. The CDR3 is 13 amino acids. Looked up from germline, CDR1 is SGHTA and CDR2 is FQGTGA. The CDR3, as DNA: TGTGCCAGCAGCTTGAAAGCTCAAGAGACCCAGTACTTC. This sequence encodes CASSLKAQETQYF.

The rearrangement joins TRBV20-1 to TRBJ2-7, with a possible D match to TRBD1 (5 bases). CDR3 length: 14 amino acids. The V and J ends lost 1 base and 5 bases respectively, with 15 bases between them. Germline V CDR1 and CDR2: DFQATT, SNEGSKA (reference sequence). The CDR3 bases are TGCAGTGCTAGAGTAGGGGTCGGGCGCGACGAGCAGTACTTC. Its translation: CSARVGVGRDEQYF.

The sample holds a few counts of this clonotype. The chain carries TRBV7-7 and TRBJ2-5; 7 nucleotides align to TRBD2. Germline V gene data show CDR1 as SSHAT and CDR2 as FNYEAQ (reference sequence). CDR3 length: 14 amino acids. The junction had 7 bases not matched to a gene; V was cut back by 5 bases and J by 4 bases. The CDR3 nucleotides are TGTGCCAGCAGCGCCAAGCTAGCGGTAGAGACCCAGTACTTC. It encodes CASSAKLAVETQYF.

The sample holds a few counts of this clonotype. The chain carries TRBV20-1 and TRBJ2-5; 7 bases are shared with TRBD1. Germline CDR1 and CDR2: DFQATT and SNEGSKA (reference sequence). The CDR3 extends over 16 amino acids. Unmatched junction bases numbered 15, after V lost 6 bases and J lost 2 bases. CDR3 coding DNA: TGCAGTGCCCCATCCGCACAAGGGGGCCTTCAAGAGACCCAGTACTTC. This translates into CSAPSAQGGLQETQYF.

Concerning this clonotype: One junction end disagrees with the germline gene, perhaps due to a read error. The V call is TRBV9, the J call TRBJ1-1; no definite D call. Looked up from germline, CDR1 is SGDLS and CDR2 is YYNGEE. This CDR3 has 13 residues. The CDR3 is CAGSVRWDTEAFF. The DNA for the CDR3 is TGTGCCGGCAGCGTTAGATGGGACACTGAAGCTTTCTTT.

The rearrangement joins TRBV4-3 to TRBJ1-2; D is possibly TRBD1 (5 bases). V was clipped by 0 bases and J by 8 bases, with 19 bases between them. The CDR3 consists of 16 residues. Germline CDR1 and CDR2: LGHNA and YSLEER. The CDR3 sequence: CASSQDQARESVGYTF. In DNA, the CDR3 is TGCGCCAGCAGCCAAGATCAGGCCAGGGAGTCGGTCGGCTACACCTTC.

The chain combines TRBV29-1 with TRBJ2-1; 7 nucleotides agree with TRBD2. J was trimmed by 0 bases and V by 0 bases; bases with no gene match: 5. CDR3 length: 16 residues. Germline CDR1 and CDR2: SQVTM and ANQGSEA. CDR3 DNA sequence: TGCAGCGTTGAAGATCAACTAGCGAGCTCCTACAATGAGCAGTTCTTC. This translates into CSVEDQLASSYNEQFF.

This chain connects TRBV20-1 to TRBJ2-2; no reliable D call. The germline V gene encodes CDR1 DFQATT and CDR2 SNEGSKA (reference sequence). This CDR3 comprises 14 residues. The V end lost 5 bases, the J end lost 0 bases, and 10 bases lay between the germline ends. The CDR3 sequence: CSAGRSPNTGELFF. The DNA of the CDR3 is TGCAGTGCTGGACGGTCTCCGAACACCGGGGAGCTGTTTTTT.

The rearrangement uses TRBV20-1 and TRBJ2-4; D unresolved. The V and J ends lost 3 bases and 0 bases respectively, with 9 bases between them. The germline V gene has CDR1 DFQATT and CDR2 SNEGSKA (reference sequence). The CDR3 consists of 14 residues. DNA for the CDR3: TGCAGTGCTAGCCGGTCCGTAGCCAAAAACATTCAGTACTTC. Translation gives CSASRSVAKNIQYF.

The gene calls are TRBV6-2 or TRBV6-3 and TRBJ2-5; the match to TRBD2 covers 14 bases. V shed 7 bases and J 3 bases; nucleotides not matched to a gene: 4. This CDR3 is built from 15 residues. The germline V gene has CDR1 MNHEY and CDR2 SVGEGT. The CDR3 DNA reads as TGTGCCAGCAAACCGACTAGCGGGGGGGAAGAGACCCAGTACTTC. Protein product: CASKPTSGGEETQYF.

V usage is TRBV7-9 and J usage is TRBJ1-5, with D possibly matching TRBD1 (5 bases). Germline CDR1 reads SEHNR; CDR2 reads FQNEAQ (reference sequence). V was trimmed by 1 base and J by 6 bases, leaving 25 bases between them. The CDR3 is 19 amino acids. The CDR3 region is CASSLERGLEGTNGQPQHF. The CDR3 nucleotides are TGTGCCAGCAGCTTAGAAAGGGGATTGGAGGGTACCAACGGTCAGCCCCAGCATTTT.

The chain couples TRBV15 to TRBJ2-7; unclear D gene. CDR1 is LNHNV and CDR2 is YYDKDF in the germline V gene (reference sequence). CDR3 length: 15 amino acids. Between the trimmed V and J ends, which lost 8 bases and 4 bases, there was a span of 21 bases. The CDR3 protein is CATGNIDGGAYEQYF. CDR3 coding DNA: TGTGCCACCGGCAACATAGACGGTGGCGCATACGAGCAGTACTTC.

J is TRBJ1-2 and V is TRBV21-1; TRBD1, as called in the table, went unchecked against the DNA. TRBV21-1 counts as a pseudogene. The CDR3 sequence is 17 residues long. In DNA form, the CDR3 reads TGTGCCAGCAGCAAAGTTATAACAGGGGGCGCCAACTATGGCTACACCTTC. It codes for CASSKVITGGANYGYTF.

This clonotype was found a few times. The CDR3 sequence is CASQLAYYTGELFF. Written as DNA, the CDR3 is TGTGCCAGCCAACTCGCTTATTACACCGGGGAGCTGTTTTTT. The V gene is TRBV6-2 or TRBV6-3, the J gene TRBJ2-2; D gene ambiguous. This CDR3 is built from 14 residues. CDR1 and CDR2 from the germline V gene are MNHEY and SVGEGT. Trimming shortened V by 8 bases and J by 3 bases, and 13 bases separated the two germline ends.

In its sample, this clonotype was seen a few times. V and J are TRBV27 and TRBJ2-6; weak D call: TRBD2 (5 bases). The CDR3 is made up of 15 amino acids. The V end lost 5 bases, the J end lost 0 bases, and 8 bases lay between the germline ends. Germline-derived CDR1 and CDR2 are MNHEY and SMNVEV (reference sequence). The CDR3 sequence is CASSRGGSGANVLTF. The CDR3 bases are TGTGCCAGCAGTCGCGGAGGCTCTGGGGCCAACGTCCTGACTTTC.

DNA of the CDR3: TGCGCCAGCAGCTCCGGGACTAGCGGGGCCCAAGAGACCCAGTACTTC. Amino acids: CASSSGTSGAQETQYF. The chain combines TRBV5-1 with TRBJ2-5, with 13 nucleotides matching TRBD2. V lost 3 bases, J lost 1 base, and 3 bases stayed unmatched. Germline V lookup: CDR1 SGHRS, CDR2 YFSETQ. CDR3 length: 16 amino acids.

In its sample, this clonotype was seen a few times. One junction end disagrees with the germline gene, perhaps due to a read error. CDR3: CASSLGLPEETQYF. The CDR3 coding sequence is TGCGCCAGCAGCTTGGGGCTACCGGAAGAAACCCAGTACTTC. The chain recombines TRBV5-1 with TRBJ2-5; D is uncertain. This CDR3 comprises 14 residues. The germline V gene has CDR1 SGHRS and CDR2 YFSETQ.